Following are 14 T cell receptor beta chains from one sample sequenced in a study of blood T cell repertoires in COVID-19. Sequenced by immunoSEQ multiplex PCR; TCRdb stores in-frame clones only, minus some. The table has some 190,000 clones, about four fifths seen once; the top ten hold 3.2%. The sample taken for sequencing was PBMCs or T cells enriched from blood (not recorded which). The receptors were sampled from a woman in her 30s who had recovered from COVID-19.

This sequence joins TRBV27 and TRBJ2-7; no clear D gene. The CDR3 consists of 13 residues. Germline CDR1 reads MNHEY; CDR2 reads SMNVEV (reference sequence). Trimming removed 2 bases from V and 4 bases from J, with 9 bases in between. CDR3 residues: CASSLEVGYEQYV. As DNA, the CDR3 is TGTGCCAGCAGTTTAGAGGTCGGGTACGAGCAGTACGTC.

This chain connects TRBV11-2 to TRBJ2-3; no clear D. Germline V gives CDR1 SGHAT, CDR2 FQNNGV. The CDR3 is 11 amino acids. The V end was cut by 2 bases, the J end by 7 bases, with 4 bases between. For the CDR3, the DNA is TGTGCCAGCAGCTTACAGAATACGCAGTATTTT. It codes for CASSLQNTQYF.

The rearrangement links TRBV5-1 to TRBJ2-3; TRBD2 agrees at 9 bases. V lost 4 bases to trimming and J lost 5 bases; unmatched junction nucleotides: 8. CDR3 length: 15 amino acids. Germline V gene lookup returns CDR1 SGHRS and CDR2 YFSETQ. In DNA form, the CDR3 reads TGCGCCAGCAGCCCAGGAGCGGGGGGTGGAGATACGCAGTATTTT. Translating it yields CASSPGAGGGDTQYF.

The chain joins TRBV9 to TRBJ1-1; D not certain. Germline lookup yields CDR1 SGDLS and CDR2 YYNGEE. This CDR3 is 15 amino acids long. The V and J ends lost 0 bases and 3 bases respectively, with 12 bases between them. Written as DNA, the CDR3 is TGTGCCAGCAGCGTAGACGGGGTCGGGGACACTGAAGCTTTCTTT. Amino acids: CASSVDGVGDTEAFF.

The chain combines TRBV3-1 (or the pseudogene TRBV3-2) with TRBJ1-2; D gene unclear. This CDR3 has 15 residues. CDR1 is LGHDT and CDR2 is YNNKEL in the germline V gene (reference sequence). V was trimmed by 3 bases and J by 5 bases, leaving 16 bases between them. The CDR3 here is CASSQSSEGSYGYTF. The CDR3 region has the DNA TGTGCCAGCAGCCAGTCCTCCGAGGGATCTTATGGCTACACCTTC.

In this sample, this clone turned up once. V is TRBV24-1 and J is TRBJ2-4, with 10 bases lining up with TRBD1. The length of the CDR3 is 16 residues. The ends lost 3 bases at V and 5 bases at J; junction bases unmatched: 6. Germline lookup yields CDR1 KGHDR and CDR2 SFDVKD. The CDR3 DNA is TGTGCCACCAGTGATGACAAGACAGGGGGCCAAAACATTCAGTACTTC. Residues: CATSDDKTGGQNIQYF.

This chain links TRBV29-1 with TRBJ2-1; TRBD2 matches 14 bases. The CDR3 sequence is 22 residues long. The trim removed 6 bases at V and 0 bases at J, leaving 22 bases unmatched. The V gene's germline CDR1 is SQVTM and CDR2 ANQGSEA. The CDR3 loop reads CSVPKTTSGRAGTLSSYNEQFF. In DNA form, the CDR3 reads TGCAGCGTCCCCAAAACGACTAGCGGGAGGGCCGGAACGTTGAGCTCCTACAATGAGCAGTTCTTC.

This chain connects TRBV4-2 to TRBJ1-4, with D possibly being TRBD1 (6 bases). This CDR3 region has 16 residues. V shed 0 bases and J shed 7 bases, with 15 bases lying between them. CDR1 LGHNA and CDR2 YNFKEQ come from the germline V gene. The CDR3: CASSQEDPGDGEKLFF. For the CDR3, the DNA is TGTGCCAGCAGCCAAGAGGACCCAGGGGATGGTGAAAAACTGTTTTTT.

For this clone: One end of the junction is discordant with germline, which a read error may explain. This chain joins TRBV7-7 and TRBJ2-1; TRBD2 matches 8 bases. The length of the CDR3 is 16 residues. Germline CDR1 is SSHAT and CDR2 is FNYEAQ (reference sequence). CDR3: CASSPLPAGVGNEQFF. The CDR3 DNA is TGTGCTAGCAGCCCCCTCCCAGCGGGAGTGGGCAATGAGCAGTTCTTC.

The V gene is TRBV6-4, the J gene TRBJ1-6; D unclear. Trimming removed 10 bases from V and 5 bases from J, with 12 bases in between. There are 13 residues in the CDR3. Germline V gene data show CDR1 as MRHNA and CDR2 as SNTAGT. This chain's CDR3 is CATREYNNSPLHF. CDR3 bases: TGTGCCACCCGGGAGTATAATAATTCACCCCTCCACTTT.

For the CDR3, the DNA is TGTGCCAGCGGTTTTCAGGACTATGGCTACACCTTC. This translates into CASGFQDYGYTF. The rearrangement links TRBV2 to TRBJ1-2; D remains unclear. The CDR3 contains 12 residues. The germline V gene encodes CDR1 SNHLY and CDR2 FYNNEI. V lost 8 bases, J lost 3 bases, and 10 bases lay in between.

This chain links TRBV5-4 with TRBJ1-2; no firm D call. The V gene's germline CDR1 is SGHNT and CDR2 YYREEE (reference sequence). Trimming cost V 4 bases and J 0 bases, with 10 bases left between them. The CDR3 has 14 amino acids. The CDR3 reads CASSLRLANYGYTF. DNA of the CDR3: TGTGCCAGCAGCCTTAGGCTAGCTAACTATGGCTACACCTTC.

The chain recombines TRBV5-5 with TRBJ1-2; a possible D gene is TRBD1 (6 bases). CDR1 SGHKS and CDR2 YYEKEE come from the germline V gene (reference sequence). The CDR3 extends over 16 amino acids. V was pared by 6 bases and J by 0 bases, with 18 bases between. The CDR3 spells CASKNGQPQSNYGYTF. The CDR3 nucleotides are TGTGCCAGCAAAAACGGACAGCCCCAATCTAACTATGGCTACACCTTC.

CDR3: CASSLGLAGVQYNEQFF. CDR3 nucleotides: TGTGCCAGCAGCTTGGGACTAGCGGGAGTTCAGTACAATGAGCAGTTCTTC. The chain employs TRBV5-5 and TRBJ2-1, with 12 nucleotides matching TRBD2. Trimming removed 0 bases from V and 4 bases from J; junction bases left unmatched: 5. The length of the CDR3 is 17 residues. Germline V CDR1 and CDR2: SGHKS, YYEKEE (reference sequence). Full variable domain (outside the CDR3, taken from reference TRBV5-5 and TRBJ2-1): DAGVTQSPTHLIKTRGQQVTLRCSPISGHKSVSWYQQVLGQGPQFIFQYYEKEERGRGNFPDRFSARQFPNYSSELNVNALLLGDSALYLCASSLGLAGVQYNEQFFGPGTRLTVL.